Each of the 32 T cell receptor beta chains below was sequenced from the same sample in a study of T cell responses to AZD1222 COVID-19 vaccine (dated by TCRdb to about 2021). The time point label on this specimen signifies: baseline before first vaccination. The treatment or condition label, read with the paper, signifies: meningococcal conjugate vaccine given as trial control. Receptor amplification or capture employed the immunoSEQ multiplex PCR assay. This is the immuneACCESS table as TCRdb keeps it, with only in-frame sequences that have V and J called. A part of the clones is gone; compared with another copy, unresolved V genes explain less than half, and the rest is unexplained. Recorded for this sample are 120,000 to 150,000 clones; about 90% of them occurred a single time. The leading ten clones occupy roughly 2.9% of the sample. This specimen was peripheral blood, taken on day 0 of MenACWY control vaccination. These receptors came from an adult in good health.

This chain connects TRBV19 to TRBJ2-7; D ambiguous. This CDR3 comprises 15 residues. V was cut by 5 bases and J by 12 bases, with 26 bases left in between. Germline V CDR1 and CDR2: LNHDA, SQIVND (reference sequence). The CDR3 DNA reads TGTGCCAGTAGTCTATCTCCCCACAGTGAAACCAAAATGTACTTC. Its protein product is CASSLSPHSETKMYF.

V is TRBV28 and J is TRBJ1-5; maybe TRBD1 (6 bases). Germline CDR1 MDHEN, CDR2 SYDVKM. The CDR3 totals 16 residues. V shed 6 bases and J shed 3 bases, with 18 bases lying between them. CDR3 DNA: TGTGCCAGCAGGCAACGTACGGGGGCCACCAATCAGCCCCAGCATTTT. Translating it yields CASRQRTGATNQPQHF.

This rearrangement joins TRBV2 to TRBJ2-3, with 7 bases that match TRBD2. CDR1 and CDR2 from the germline V gene are SNHLY and FYNNEI. With V trimmed by 4 bases and J by 3 bases, 7 bases remained unmatched. CDR3 size: 15 residues. The CDR3 reads CASSAELADTDTQYF. The DNA of the CDR3 is TGTGCCAGCAGTGCCGAGCTAGCGGATACAGATACGCAGTATTTT.

This sequence joins TRBV4-1 and TRBJ2-1; D possibly uses TRBD1 or TRBD2 (6 bases each). This CDR3 has 14 amino acids. V lost 0 bases to trimming and J lost 10 bases, with 13 bases between them. CDR1 and CDR2 from the germline V gene are MGHRA and YSYEKL. CDR3 in DNA: TGCGCCAGCAGCCAAGACCGGGGGCAGGGGGAGCAGTTCTTC. The encoded protein is CASSQDRGQGEQFF.

The V gene is TRBV9, the J gene TRBJ1-1; D gene uncertain. CDR3 length equals 13 residues. V was shortened by 0 bases and J by 0 bases, with 3 bases between the two germline ends. Germline V gene lookup returns CDR1 SGDLS and CDR2 YYNGEE. The CDR3 is CASSVALNTEAFF. In DNA form, the CDR3 reads TGTGCCAGCAGCGTAGCTTTGAACACTGAAGCTTTCTTT.

V gene TRBV20-1 combines with J gene TRBJ1-4; D is uncertain. This CDR3 is 13 amino acids long. The germline V and J ends were trimmed by 3 bases and 4 bases, with 9 bases remaining between them. From germline, CDR1 is DFQATT and CDR2 SNEGSKA (reference sequence). DNA of the CDR3: TGCAGTGCTAGTGGGGTCCTTAATGAAAAACTGTTTTTT. Translated, it gives CSASGVLNEKLFF.

The V call is TRBV9, the J call TRBJ2-1; 13 nucleotides line up with TRBD2. The CDR3 loop spans 15 amino acids. V was pared by 4 bases and J by 9 bases, with 7 bases of the junction left unmatched. Germline V gene data show CDR1 as SGDLS and CDR2 as YYNGEE. The CDR3 region is CASSLTSGRGGEQFF. The CDR3, as DNA: TGTGCCAGCAGCCTTACTAGCGGGAGGGGAGGTGAGCAGTTCTTC.

The rearrangement joins TRBV4-1 to TRBJ2-1; D tentatively fits TRBD1 or TRBD2 (6 bases each). Germline V gene data show CDR1 as MGHRA and CDR2 as YSYEKL. V dropped 7 bases and J dropped 10 bases, with 17 bases sitting between them. The CDR3 extends over 13 amino acids. For the CDR3, the DNA is TGCGCCAGCAATATAGGGGGAGGTCAAGAGCAGTTCTTC. Protein: CASNIGGGQEQFF.

This chain links TRBV7-9 with TRBJ2-3; D not resolved. CDR1 is SEHNR, CDR2 FQNEAQ, per germline (reference sequence). Trimming pared 1 base from V and 3 bases from J, leaving 11 bases between. This CDR3 is built from 15 residues. Here the CDR3 reads CASSLDGTETDTQYF. CDR3 DNA sequence: TGTGCCAGCAGCTTAGACGGCACGGAAACAGATACGCAGTATTTT.

This chain links TRBV18 with TRBJ2-6; either TRBD1 or TRBD2 may fit D (5 bases each). The V end lost 3 bases, the J end lost 8 bases, and 23 bases lay between the germline ends. Germline V gives CDR1 KGHSH, CDR2 LQKENI. CDR3 length: 18 residues. This CDR3 is CASSPQGREGRMTNVLTF. The CDR3 DNA sequence: TGTGCCAGCTCACCGCAGGGAAGAGAGGGCCGAATGACCAACGTCCTGACTTTC.

V usage is TRBV5-4 and J usage is TRBJ1-1; D is possibly TRBD1 (5 bases). V was pared by 4 bases and J by 4 bases, with 11 bases between. Germline loops: CDR1 SGHNT, CDR2 YYREEE (reference sequence). This CDR3 region has 13 residues. CDR3 region: CASSLYGGTEAFF. The CDR3 DNA is TGTGCCAGCAGCCTTTATGGGGGCACTGAAGCTTTCTTT. Based on the CDR3 plus reference TRBV5-4 and TRBJ1-1, the full variable domain is ETGVTQSPTHLIKTRGQQVTLRCSSQSGHNTVSWYQQALGQGPQFIFQYYREEENGRGNFPPRFSGLQFPNYSSELNVNALELDDSALYLCASSLYGGTEAFFGQGTRLTVV.

A single count supports this clone. The J gene is TRBJ2-2, the V gene TRBV5-4; possible D gene TRBD1, 5 bases. Trimming shortened V by 4 bases and J by 5 bases, and 18 bases separated the two germline ends. CDR3 length: 16 residues. Germline CDR1 SGHNT, CDR2 YYREEE (reference sequence). The CDR3 DNA follows: TGTGCCAGCAGCGCAGGGTTAGGGGTTCAGACCGGGGAGCTGTTTTTT. This codes for CASSAGLGVQTGELFF.

The chain carries TRBV6-5 and TRBJ2-2; 9 positions agree with TRBD2. Germline CDR1 reads MNHEY; CDR2 reads SVGAGI. The V and J ends lost 7 bases and 4 bases, in that order; junction bases with no gene match: 4. CDR3 length: 14 residues. The CDR3 reads CASKSGGTTGELFF. The CDR3 DNA follows: TGTGCCAGCAAAAGCGGGGGGACCACCGGGGAGCTGTTTTTT.

The rearrangement uses TRBV6-5 and TRBJ2-6; maybe TRBD2 (6 bases). Trimming pared 7 bases from V and 4 bases from J, leaving 14 bases between. The CDR3 has 15 amino acids. Germline-derived CDR1 and CDR2 are MNHEY and SVGAGI. CDR3 bases: TGTGCCAGCAATCCAAGGAGGGCCGGGGCCAACGTCCTGACTTTC. Residues: CASNPRRAGANVLTF.

The chain couples TRBV9 to TRBJ2-3; D assignment may be TRBD1 or TRBD2 (6 bases each). The CDR3 consists of 15 residues. V dropped 4 bases and J dropped 0 bases, with 12 bases sitting between them. The V gene's germline CDR1 is SGDLS and CDR2 YYNGEE. The CDR3 region is CASSSGGGSTDTQYF. Written as DNA, the CDR3 is TGTGCCAGCAGCTCCGGAGGGGGGAGCACAGATACGCAGTATTTT.

The chain has TRBV10-3 and TRBJ1-1; TRBD1 matches at 9 bases. This CDR3 contains 15 residues. The V segment lost 2 bases and the J segment 1 base; nucleotides outside the gene matches: 2. The germline V gene has CDR1 ENHRY and CDR2 SYGVKD. The CDR3 coding sequence is TGTGCCATCAGTGAGGGGGACAGGGCGAACACTGAAGCTTTCTTT. This gives the protein CAISEGDRANTEAFF.

The chain is built from TRBV6-5 and TRBJ1-4; 9 nucleotides line up with TRBD1. The CDR3 is 15 residues long. The V segment lost 6 bases and the J segment 8 bases; nucleotides outside the gene matches: 10. Germline V CDR1 and CDR2: MNHEY, SVGAGI. In nucleotides, the CDR3 is TGTGCCAGCAGCCTTGCCGGGACAGGGCGGGAAAAACTGTTTTTT. Translation gives CASSLAGTGREKLFF.

This clone was seen a few times. This rearrangement joins TRBV30 to TRBJ1-2; D not resolved. V was pared by 1 base and J by 13 bases, with 13 bases between. Germline CDR1 reads GTSNPN; CDR2 reads SVGIG (reference sequence). The CDR3 has 11 amino acids. The CDR3 sequence: CAWSGRGPLTF. CDR3 DNA: TGTGCCTGGAGTGGTAGAGGGCCTCTCACCTTC.

This clone came up a few times. This CDR3 reads CASSFNRGGDSNQPQHF. The CDR3 DNA follows: TGTGCCAGCAGTTTTAACAGGGGGGGAGATAGCAATCAGCCCCAGCATTTT. The chain couples TRBV28 to TRBJ1-5; 8 bases are shared with TRBD1. CDR3 length: 17 amino acids. Germline-derived CDR1 and CDR2 are MDHEN and SYDVKM. V lost 3 bases, J lost 0 bases, and 7 bases stayed unmatched.

The chain recombines TRBV7-9 with TRBJ2-7, with D unresolved. V lost 6 bases and J 5 bases, leaving 8 bases between the germline ends. The germline CDR1 and CDR2 sequences are SEHNR and FQNEAQ (reference sequence). The CDR3 is 11 amino acids. The CDR3 is CASSRAHEQYF. In DNA form, the CDR3 reads TGTGCCAGCAGTCGGGCCCACGAGCAGTACTTC.

The chain uses TRBV24-1 and TRBJ2-5, with TRBD1 identical over 7 bases. Germline CDR1 and CDR2: KGHDR and SFDVKD. This CDR3 has 14 residues. V was pared by 5 bases and J by 2 bases, with 4 bases of the junction left unmatched. CDR3 loop: CATSGPGGQETQYF. In nucleotides, the CDR3 is TGTGCCACCAGTGGTCCAGGGGGACAAGAGACCCAGTACTTC.

This chain uses TRBV27 with TRBJ2-7, with 8 bases fitting TRBD2. The CDR3 covers 18 residues. The V segment lost 6 bases and the J segment 3 bases; nucleotides outside the gene matches: 19. In germline, CDR1 is MNHEY, CDR2 SMNVEV (reference sequence). The CDR3 sequence is CASRGSRRSGTRGYEQYF. The CDR3 region has the DNA TGTGCCAGCAGAGGATCTCGGAGATCCGGGACTAGGGGCTACGAGCAGTACTTC.

The chain couples TRBV3-1 (or the pseudogene TRBV3-2) to TRBJ2-1; TRBD1 aligns across 10 bases. J gave up 3 bases and V 0 bases, and 2 bases lay outside the gene matches. The CDR3 is 16 amino acids. Looked up from germline, CDR1 is LGHDT and CDR2 is YNNKEL (reference sequence). In nucleotides, the CDR3 is TGTGCCAGCAGCCAAGAAAGGACAGGGGGCTACAATGAGCAGTTCTTC. It is translated as CASSQERTGGYNEQFF.

This clone was observed once. The chain links TRBV10-2 to TRBJ2-2; TRBD1 might be the D (6 bases). V lost 6 bases and J 0 bases, leaving 17 bases between the germline ends. The CDR3 runs to 17 residues. Germline CDR1 and CDR2: WSHSY and SAAADI. The CDR3 spells CASRPTGPPTNTGELFF. CDR3 DNA sequence: TGCGCCAGCAGACCAACAGGGCCCCCTACGAACACCGGGGAGCTGTTTTTT.

This clone has a single count. The V call is TRBV7-6, the J call TRBJ2-7; 11 bases are shared with TRBD1. V gave up 4 bases and J gave up 0 bases; unmatched junction bases: 5. There are 16 residues in the CDR3. CDR1 is SGHVS and CDR2 is FNYEAQ in the germline V gene. The CDR3: CASSSGTGGFSYEQYF. CDR3 coding DNA: TGTGCCAGCAGCTCTGGGACAGGGGGTTTCTCCTACGAGCAGTACTTC.

This clone was detected only a few times. V usage is TRBV6-5 and J usage is TRBJ1-2, with 7 bases matching TRBD1. The germline gives CDR1 MNHEY, CDR2 SVGAGI. This CDR3 is 13 amino acids long. The J segment lost 10 bases and the V segment lost 4 bases, leaving 9 bases of the junction unmatched. CDR3 protein: CASSSTGPGFYTF. Here the CDR3 DNA reads TGTGCCAGCAGTTCGACAGGGCCGGGCTTCTACACCTTC.

The V and J genes are TRBV5-1 and TRBJ2-4, with 7 nucleotides matching TRBD2. After removal of 0 bases from V and 6 bases from J, the junction contained 3 bases not matched to a gene. Per germline, CDR1 SGHRS and CDR2 YFSETQ. This CDR3 has 14 amino acids. The CDR3 loop is CASSLDGGLNIQYF. DNA of the CDR3: TGCGCCAGCAGCTTGGACGGGGGGTTAAACATTCAGTACTTC.

This chain connects TRBV3-1 (or the pseudogene TRBV3-2) to TRBJ2-1; 12 bases map to TRBD2. The V and J ends lost 2 bases and 8 bases, in that order; junction bases with no gene match: 10. Germline V gene lookup returns CDR1 LGHDT and CDR2 YNNKEL (reference sequence). The CDR3 sequence is 17 residues long. CDR3 nucleotide sequence: TGTGCCAGCAGCCAAACCGACACTAGCGGGAGGACGTATGAGCAGTTCTTC. Encoded protein: CASSQTDTSGRTYEQFF.

The gene calls are TRBV29-1 and TRBJ2-7, with 10 bases that match TRBD1. In germline, CDR1 is SQVTM, CDR2 ANQGSEA. The CDR3 totals 12 residues. Trimming cost V 4 bases and J 7 bases; bases outside gene matches: 4. This CDR3 reads CSVGQGAGEQYF. DNA of the CDR3: TGCAGCGTTGGACAGGGGGCGGGGGAGCAGTACTTC.

The V call is TRBV3-1 (or the pseudogene TRBV3-2), the J call TRBJ1-2; D is ambiguous. Looked up from germline, CDR1 is LGHDT and CDR2 is YNNKEL (reference sequence). V was trimmed by 0 bases and J by 8 bases, leaving 10 bases between them. The CDR3 is 13 amino acids. CDR3 in amino acids: CASSQDAPRGYTF. The CDR3 region has the DNA TGTGCCAGCAGCCAAGACGCACCTAGAGGCTACACCTTC.

The chain couples TRBV4-1 to TRBJ1-4, with TRBD1 as a possible D gene (5 bases). This CDR3 contains 13 residues. V gave up 4 bases and J gave up 7 bases, with 10 bases separating them. Per germline, CDR1 MGHRA and CDR2 YSYEKL. CDR3 in amino acids: CASSRRGAEKLFF. CDR3 DNA sequence: TGCGCCAGCAGCCGGAGGGGTGCTGAAAAACTGTTTTTT.

V usage is TRBV4-2 and J usage is TRBJ2-5, with D unresolved. CDR3 size: 13 residues. Deletions cut 4 bases from V and 2 bases from J, with 8 bases between. Germline V gives CDR1 LGHNA, CDR2 YNFKEQ. The CDR3 DNA sequence: TGTGCCAGCAGCCCCCAGGTTCAAGAGACCCAGTACTTC. This gives the protein CASSPQVQETQYF.